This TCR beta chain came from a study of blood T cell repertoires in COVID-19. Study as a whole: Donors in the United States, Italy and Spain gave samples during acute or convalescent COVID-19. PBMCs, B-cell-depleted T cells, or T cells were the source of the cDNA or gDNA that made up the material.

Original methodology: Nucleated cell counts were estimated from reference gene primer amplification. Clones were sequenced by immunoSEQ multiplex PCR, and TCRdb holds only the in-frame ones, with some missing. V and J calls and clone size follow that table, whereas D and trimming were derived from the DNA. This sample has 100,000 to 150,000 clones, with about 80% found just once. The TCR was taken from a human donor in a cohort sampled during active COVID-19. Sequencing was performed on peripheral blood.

This CDR3 is CASRFREQGEQYF. The DNA for the CDR3 is TGTGCCAGCAGATTTAGGGAGCAGGGGGAGCAGTACTTC. The rearrangement uses TRBV28 and TRBJ2-7, with a weak D call TRBD1 (6 bases). The CDR3 is made up of 13 amino acids. CDR1 is MDHEN and CDR2 is SYDVKM in the germline V gene. V was shortened by 6 bases and J by 7 bases, with 16 bases between the two germline ends. The whole variable domain, filled in from reference TRBV28 and TRBJ2-7, reads DVKVTQSSRYLVKRTGEKVFLECVQDMDHENMFWYRQDPGLGLRLIYFSYDVKMKEKGDIPEGYSVSREKKERFSLILESASTNQTSMYLCASRFREQGEQYFGPGTRLTVT.